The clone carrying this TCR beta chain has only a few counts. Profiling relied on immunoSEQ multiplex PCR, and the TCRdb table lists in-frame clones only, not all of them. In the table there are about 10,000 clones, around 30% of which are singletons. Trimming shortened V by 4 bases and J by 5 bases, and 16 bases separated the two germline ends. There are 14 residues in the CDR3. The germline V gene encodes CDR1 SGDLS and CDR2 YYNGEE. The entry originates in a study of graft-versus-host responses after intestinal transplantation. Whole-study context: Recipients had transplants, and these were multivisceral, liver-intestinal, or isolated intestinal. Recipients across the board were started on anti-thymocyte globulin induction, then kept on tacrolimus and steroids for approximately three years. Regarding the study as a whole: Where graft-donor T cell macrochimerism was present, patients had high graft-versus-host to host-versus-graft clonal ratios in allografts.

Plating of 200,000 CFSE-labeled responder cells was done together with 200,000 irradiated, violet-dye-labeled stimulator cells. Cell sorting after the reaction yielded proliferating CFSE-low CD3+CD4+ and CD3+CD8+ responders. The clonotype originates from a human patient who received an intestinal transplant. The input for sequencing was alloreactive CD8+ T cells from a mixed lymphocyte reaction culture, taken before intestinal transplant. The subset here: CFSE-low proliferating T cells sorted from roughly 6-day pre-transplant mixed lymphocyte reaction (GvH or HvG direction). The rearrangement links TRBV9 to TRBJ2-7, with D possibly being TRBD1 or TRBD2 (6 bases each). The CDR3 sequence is CASSLGGGDHEQYF. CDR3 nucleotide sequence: TGTGCCAGCAGCCTAGGAGGGGGTGACCACGAGCAGTACTTC.